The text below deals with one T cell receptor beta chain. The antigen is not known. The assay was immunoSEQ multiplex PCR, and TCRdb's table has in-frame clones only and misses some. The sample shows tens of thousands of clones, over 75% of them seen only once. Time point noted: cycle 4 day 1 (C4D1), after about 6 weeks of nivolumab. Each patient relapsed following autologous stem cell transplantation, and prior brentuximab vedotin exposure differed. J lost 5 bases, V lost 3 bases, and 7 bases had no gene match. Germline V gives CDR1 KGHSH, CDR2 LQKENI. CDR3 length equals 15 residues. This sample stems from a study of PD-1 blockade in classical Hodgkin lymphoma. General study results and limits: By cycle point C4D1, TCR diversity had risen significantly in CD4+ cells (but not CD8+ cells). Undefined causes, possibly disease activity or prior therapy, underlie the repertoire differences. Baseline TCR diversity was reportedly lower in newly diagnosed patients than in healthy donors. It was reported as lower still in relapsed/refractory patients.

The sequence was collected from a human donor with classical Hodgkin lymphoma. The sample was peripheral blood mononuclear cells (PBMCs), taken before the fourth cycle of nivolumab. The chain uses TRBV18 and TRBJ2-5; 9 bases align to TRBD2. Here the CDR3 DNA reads TGTGCCAGCTCACCTAGCGGGAGTCAGATTGAGACCCAGTACTTC. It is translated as CASSPSGSQIETQYF.